A single sample is the source of the 14 T cell receptor beta chains below, sequenced in a study of long-term antiretroviral therapy in people with HIV. The assay, immunoSEQ v3.0, was run at survey level. Here immunoSEQ multiplex PCR was the method, and the copy in TCRdb shows in-frame clones only, minus some. The table has some 40,000 clones, under 85% seen once. The sequenced sample was unsorted PBMCs, obtained 1 year after starting antiretroviral therapy. These receptor sequences come from a man between 18 and 35 years old with HIV.

This chain uses TRBV4-3 with TRBJ1-5; unclear D gene. The CDR3 length is 13 residues. The V gene's germline CDR1 is LGHNA and CDR2 YSLEER. The V end was cut by 0 bases, the J end by 6 bases, with 6 bases between. The CDR3 is CASSQDRAQPQHF. CDR3 DNA: TGCGCCAGCAGCCAAGATCGGGCTCAGCCCCAGCATTTT.

The chain joins TRBV5-5 to TRBJ1-3, with a tentative D call TRBD1 (6 bases). This CDR3 contains 14 residues. The V end was cut by 1 base, the J end by 8 bases, with 13 bases between. CDR1 and CDR2 (germline): SGHKS, YYEKEE (reference sequence). For the CDR3, the DNA is TGTGCCAGCAGCTTGCGAGGGGGGCTCTACACCATATATTTT. Translating it yields CASSLRGGLYTIYF. The complete variable domain, with remaining parts taken from reference TRBV5-5 and TRBJ1-3, reads DAGVTQSPTHLIKTRGQQVTLRCSPISGHKSVSWYQQVLGQGPQFIFQYYEKEERGRGNFPDRFSARQFPNYSSELNVNALLLGDSALYLCASSLRGGLYTIYFGEGSWLTVV.

This sequence joins TRBV9 and TRBJ1-6; possibly TRBD1 for D (6 bases). The germline V and J ends were trimmed by 4 bases and 8 bases, with 13 bases remaining between them. The CDR3 contains 14 residues. CDR1 is SGDLS and CDR2 is YYNGEE in the germline V gene. DNA of the CDR3: TGTGCCAGCAGCACCGGGACACCCTATTCACCCCTCCACTTT. Translation: CASSTGTPYSPLHF.

Details on this clone: The same CDR3 arises from other DNA sequences in this sample as well. The chain uses TRBV5-1 and TRBJ1-5, with D tentatively TRBD1 (6 bases). The V end was cut by 4 bases, the J end by 2 bases, with 13 bases between. The V gene's germline CDR1 is SGHRS and CDR2 YFSETQ. This CDR3 has 15 amino acids. The CDR3: CASSPGRGGNQPQHF. The CDR3 DNA sequence: TGCGCCAGCAGCCCGGGTAGGGGGGGCAATCAGCCCCAGCATTTT.

The chain recombines TRBV11-2 with TRBJ1-2, with a possible D match to TRBD1 (5 bases). CDR1 is SGHAT and CDR2 is FQNNGV in the germline V gene. The CDR3 extends over 13 amino acids. Trimming removed 6 bases from V and 4 bases from J, with 12 bases in between. The CDR3 DNA follows: TGTGCCAGCAGGCCGACAGCTCCCTATGGCTACACCTTC. Translated, it gives CASRPTAPYGYTF.

The chain uses TRBV13 and TRBJ2-6, with a possible D match to TRBD1 (6 bases). The V gene lost 0 bases and the J gene lost 2 bases, with 8 bases spanning the gap. The CDR3 contains 16 residues. Germline V lookup: CDR1 PRHDT, CDR2 FYEKMQ (reference sequence). CDR3 in DNA: TGTGCCAGCAGCTTAGGGTCAGGGGCTGGGGCCAACGTCCTGACTTTC. It specifies CASSLGSGAGANVLTF.

The chain employs TRBV7-9 and TRBJ1-2; the D gene is possibly TRBD1 (5 bases). Trimming shortened V by 5 bases and J by 8 bases, and 18 bases separated the two germline ends. The V gene's germline CDR1 is SEHNR and CDR2 FQNEAQ (reference sequence). This CDR3 spans 14 amino acids. DNA for the CDR3: TGTGCCAGCAGCCCCTATAGGGGCTCCAGGGGCTACACCTTC. This sequence encodes CASSPYRGSRGYTF. The full variable domain, in which reference TRBV7-9 and TRBJ1-2 provide the parts outside the CDR3, is DTGVSQNPRHKITKRGQNVTFRCDPISEHNRLYWYRQTLGQGPEFLTYFQNEAQLEKSRLLSDRFSAERPKGSFSTLEIQRTEQGDSAMYLCASSPYRGSRGYTFGSGTRLTVV.

This rearrangement joins TRBV27 to TRBJ2-2; a possible D gene is TRBD1 (5 bases). Germline-derived CDR1 and CDR2 are MNHEY and SMNVEV (reference sequence). This CDR3 comprises 13 residues. Deletions cut 4 bases from V and 5 bases from J, with 8 bases between. As DNA, the CDR3 is TGTGCCAGCAGTTCGAAGGGGACCGGGGAGCTGTTTTTT. It is translated as CASSSKGTGELFF.

This rearrangement joins TRBV18 to TRBJ2-2; 7 bases are shared with TRBD1. Looked up from germline, CDR1 is KGHSH and CDR2 is LQKENI. Germline trimming cut 3 bases from V and 0 bases from J; bases unmatched to any gene: 1. This CDR3 has 15 residues. In DNA form, the CDR3 reads TGTGCCAGCTCACCGGGGACAGCGAACACCGGGGAGCTGTTTTTT. Translated, it gives CASSPGTANTGELFF.

The chain recombines TRBV18 with TRBJ1-1; 8 nucleotides agree with TRBD1. Germline lookup yields CDR1 KGHSH and CDR2 LQKENI. Unmatched junction bases numbered 8, after V lost 1 base and J lost 4 bases. This CDR3 has 16 residues. The CDR3 DNA is TGTGCCAGCTCACCACTTCGGACAGGGCGAGTCACTGAAGCTTTCTTT. Translation gives CASSPLRTGRVTEAFF.

V and J are TRBV19 and TRBJ1-2; D might be TRBD1 (6 bases). V lost 2 bases, J lost 5 bases, and 15 bases lay in between. This CDR3 is 15 amino acids long. CDR1 is LNHDA and CDR2 is SQIVND in the germline V gene (reference sequence). The CDR3 sequence is CASSIRGGRNYGYTF. DNA of the CDR3: TGTGCCAGTAGTATAAGGGGGGGGCGCAATTATGGCTACACCTTC. Filled out from reference TRBV19 and TRBJ1-2, the complete variable domain reads DGGITQSPKYLFRKEGQNVTLSCEQNLNHDAMYWYRQDPGQGLRLIYYSQIVNDFQKGDIAEGYSVSREKKESFPLTVTSAQKNPTAFYLCASSIRGGRNYGYTFGSGTRLTVV.

The rearrangement links TRBV9 to TRBJ2-2; a weak D match, TRBD1 (5 bases). CDR3 length: 15 residues. Germline loops: CDR1 SGDLS, CDR2 YYNGEE. The V end was cut by 4 bases, the J end by 0 bases, with 10 bases between. DNA for the CDR3: TGTGCCAGCAGCCAGGACACTGCGAACACCGGGGAGCTGTTTTTT. Protein: CASSQDTANTGELFF.

As DNA, the CDR3 is TGTGCCAGCAGTGGACAGGGGGCTGGTGGCTACACCTTC. Its protein is CASSGQGAGGYTF. The genes are TRBV25-1 and TRBJ1-2; the match to TRBD1 covers 10 bases. In germline, CDR1 is MGHDK, CDR2 SYGVNS. CDR3 length: 13 amino acids. V shed 4 bases, J shed 7 bases, and the junction held 3 bases outside the gene matches.

J is TRBJ2-1 and V is TRBV18; possibly TRBD2 for D (6 bases). Germline assignment: CDR1 KGHSH and CDR2 LQKENI. V dropped 6 bases and J dropped 0 bases, with 12 bases sitting between them. CDR3 length equals 15 residues. CDR3 sequence: CASSPTSSSYNEQFF. Here the CDR3 DNA reads TGTGCCAGCTCCCCGACTAGTAGCTCCTACAATGAGCAGTTCTTC.